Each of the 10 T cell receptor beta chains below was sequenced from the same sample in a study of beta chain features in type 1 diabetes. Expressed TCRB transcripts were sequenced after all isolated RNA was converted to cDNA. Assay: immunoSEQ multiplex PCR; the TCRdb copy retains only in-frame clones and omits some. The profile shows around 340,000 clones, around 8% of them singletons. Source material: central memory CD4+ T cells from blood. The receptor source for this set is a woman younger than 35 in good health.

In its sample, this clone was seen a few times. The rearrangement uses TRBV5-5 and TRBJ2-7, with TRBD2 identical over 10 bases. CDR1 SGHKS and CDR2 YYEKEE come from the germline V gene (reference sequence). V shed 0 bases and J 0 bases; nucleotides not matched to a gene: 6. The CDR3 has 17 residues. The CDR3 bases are TGTGCCAGCAGCTTGGTTACCATAGCGGGGGGCTCCTACGAGCAGTACTTC. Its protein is CASSLVTIAGGSYEQYF. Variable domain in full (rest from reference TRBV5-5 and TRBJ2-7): DAGVTQSPTHLIKTRGQQVTLRCSPISGHKSVSWYQQVLGQGPQFIFQYYEKEERGRGNFPDRFSARQFPNYSSELNVNALLLGDSALYLCASSLVTIAGGSYEQYFGPGTRLTVT.

The CDR3 DNA reads as TGTGCCAGCAGCTTAGCGGACGACCCGGGACTAGTTCAGTTCTTC. As protein: CASSLADDPGLVQFF. The J gene is TRBJ2-1, the V gene TRBV7-6, with 8 nucleotides matching TRBD2. The V segment lost 0 bases and the J segment 13 bases; nucleotides outside the gene matches: 11. The CDR3 runs 15 residues. Germline lookup yields CDR1 SGHVS and CDR2 FNYEAQ. Filled out from reference TRBV7-6 and TRBJ2-1, the complete variable domain reads GAGVSQSPRYKVTKRGQDVALRCDPISGHVSLYWYRQALGQGPEFLTYFNYEAQQDKSGLPNDRFSAERPEGSISTLTIQRTEQRDSAMYRCASSLADDPGLVQFFGPGTRLTVL.

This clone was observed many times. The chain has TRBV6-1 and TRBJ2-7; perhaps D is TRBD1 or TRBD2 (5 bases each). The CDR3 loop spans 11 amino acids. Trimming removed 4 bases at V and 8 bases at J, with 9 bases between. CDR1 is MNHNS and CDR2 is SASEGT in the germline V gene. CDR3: CASSVGEQQYF. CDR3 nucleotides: TGTGCCAGCAGTGTGGGGGAACAGCAGTACTTC.

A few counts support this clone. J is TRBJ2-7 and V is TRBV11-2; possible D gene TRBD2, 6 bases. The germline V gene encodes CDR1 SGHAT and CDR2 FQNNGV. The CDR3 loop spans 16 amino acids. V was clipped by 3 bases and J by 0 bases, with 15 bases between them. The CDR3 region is CASSFGSGSHSYEQYF. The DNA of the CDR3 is TGTGCCAGCAGCTTTGGTAGCGGAAGCCACTCCTACGAGCAGTACTTC.

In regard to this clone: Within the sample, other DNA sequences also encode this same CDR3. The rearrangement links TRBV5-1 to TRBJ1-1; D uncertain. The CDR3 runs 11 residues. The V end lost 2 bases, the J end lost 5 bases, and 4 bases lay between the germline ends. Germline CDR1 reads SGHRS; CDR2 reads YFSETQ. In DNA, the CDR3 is TGCGCCAGCAGCTTAGGGACTGAAGCTTTCTTT. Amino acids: CASSLGTEAFF.

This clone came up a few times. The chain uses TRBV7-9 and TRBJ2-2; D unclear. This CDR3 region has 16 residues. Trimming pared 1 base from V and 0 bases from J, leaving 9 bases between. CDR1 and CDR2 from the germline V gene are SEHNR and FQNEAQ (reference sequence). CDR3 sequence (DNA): TGTGCCAGCAGCTTAGGGGTAGGGACGAACACCGGGGAGCTGTTTTTT. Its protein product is CASSLGVGTNTGELFF.

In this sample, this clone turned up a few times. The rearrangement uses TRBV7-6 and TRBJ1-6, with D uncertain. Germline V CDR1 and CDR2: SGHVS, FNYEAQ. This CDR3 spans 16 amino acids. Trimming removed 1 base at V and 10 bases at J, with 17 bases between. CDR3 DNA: TGTGCCAGCAGCTTAGGTCCCGCGACTGGCGGATCACCCCTCCACTTT. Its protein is CASSLGPATGGSPLHF.

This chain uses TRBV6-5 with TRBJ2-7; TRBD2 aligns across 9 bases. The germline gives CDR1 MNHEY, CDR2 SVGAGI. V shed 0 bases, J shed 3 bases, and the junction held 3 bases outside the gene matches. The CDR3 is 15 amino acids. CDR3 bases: TGTGCCAGCAGTTACTCGACTAGCGGCTACTACGAGCAGTACTTC. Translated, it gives CASSYSTSGYYEQYF.

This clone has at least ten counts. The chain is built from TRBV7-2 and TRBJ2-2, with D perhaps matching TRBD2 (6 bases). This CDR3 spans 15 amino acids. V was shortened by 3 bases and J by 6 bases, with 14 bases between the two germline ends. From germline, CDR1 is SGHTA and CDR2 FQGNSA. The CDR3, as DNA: TGTGCCAGCAGCTTGGGGGGTCATTTAGCCGGGGAGCTGTTTTTT. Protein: CASSLGGHLAGELFF.

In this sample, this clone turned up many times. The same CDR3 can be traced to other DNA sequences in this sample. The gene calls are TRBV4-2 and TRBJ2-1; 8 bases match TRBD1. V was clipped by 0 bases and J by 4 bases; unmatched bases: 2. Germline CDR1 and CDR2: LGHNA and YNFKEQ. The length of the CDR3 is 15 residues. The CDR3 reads CASSQDNRGYNEQFF. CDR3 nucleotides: TGTGCCAGCAGCCAAGACAACAGGGGGTACAATGAGCAGTTCTTC.